The 27 T cell receptor beta chains below were found in one sample sequenced in a study of T-cell reconstitution after alpha-beta-depleted transplantation in children. A TCRbeta library incorporating unique molecular identifiers was prepared. Each CDR3 protein is one row after TCRdb ran MiXCR on the PCR reads. This repertoire shows roughly 500,000 distinct CDR3 sequences, around a third found once; its top ten account for around 2.4%. The specimen was PBMCs from the stem cell graft donor, collected from the stem cell graft. These receptors were obtained from a human donor who donated a stem cell graft to a child with aplastic anemia.

The rearrangement uses TRBV5-1 and TRBJ2-2; D may be TRBD2 (6 bases). The germline CDR1 and CDR2 sequences are SGHRS and YFSETQ. The length of the CDR3 is 16 residues. Trimming took off 5 bases at V and 0 bases at J, with 14 bases between the two ends. This CDR3 reads CASSGGIQANTGELFF. The DNA for the CDR3 is TGCGCCAGCAGTGGGGGGATTCAGGCGAACACCGGGGAGCTGTTTTTT.

This clonotype was observed a few times. This chain joins TRBV24-1 and TRBJ1-1; tentative D call: TRBD1 (5 bases). The CDR3 is 13 amino acids. V was cut by 7 bases and J by 6 bases, with 14 bases left in between. Germline loops: CDR1 KGHDR, CDR2 SFDVKD. CDR3 bases: TGTGCCACCAGGGGGACGGGACGGCCTGAAGCTTTCTTT. Translating gives CATRGTGRPEAFF.

This clonotype occurred a few times. The V gene is TRBV12-3 or TRBV12-4, the J gene TRBJ1-2, with D uncertain. CDR3 length: 13 residues. Trimming cost V 5 bases and J 6 bases, with 13 bases left between them. The DNA for the CDR3 is TGTGCCAGCAGTACCCAGGACGTGAATGGCTACACCTTC. It specifies CASSTQDVNGYTF.

The CDR3 bases are TGTGCCAGCAGCTTGTGGGACCCAGTACCCGGGGAGCTGTTTTTT. It yields the protein CASSLWDPVPGELFF. This chain links TRBV5-5 with TRBJ2-2; either TRBD1 or TRBD2 may supply D (5 bases each). Germline V gene sequence: CDR1 SGHKS, CDR2 YYEKEE (reference sequence). The CDR3 consists of 15 residues. V was trimmed by 1 base and J by 6 bases, leaving 13 bases between them.

This chain links TRBV7-2 with TRBJ2-1; 7 bases agree with TRBD1. The germline CDR1 and CDR2 sequences are SGHTA and FQGNSA. The CDR3 is 12 residues long. Trimming at V came to 5 bases and at J to 14 bases, leaving 9 bases not matched to a gene. CDR3 in amino acids: CASSAYRDREFF. CDR3 nucleotide sequence: TGTGCCAGCAGCGCATACAGGGACAGAGAGTTCTTC.

The chain carries TRBV28 and TRBJ2-7; weak D call: TRBD2 (7 bases). V was pared by 5 bases and J by 4 bases, with 15 bases between. CDR1 MDHEN and CDR2 SYDVKM come from the germline V gene. CDR3 length equals 14 residues. The CDR3 region has the DNA TGTGCCAGCAGTCCCCTGGGGGGGCGATACGAGCAGTACTTC. Translating gives CASSPLGGRYEQYF.

The V gene is TRBV30, the J gene TRBJ2-7; 13 bases are a match to TRBD2. The J segment lost 4 bases and the V segment lost 3 bases, leaving 6 bases of the junction unmatched. Germline CDR1 reads GTSNPN; CDR2 reads SVGIG (reference sequence). The CDR3 sequence is 15 residues long. CDR3 nucleotides: TGTGCCTGGAGCCCAAGGACTAGCGGGAGTTACGAGCAGTACTTC. Its translation: CAWSPRTSGSYEQYF.

This clonotype was recorded a few times. The V call is TRBV6-1, the J call TRBJ1-2, with D unresolved. Germline V gene data show CDR1 as MNHNS and CDR2 as SASEGT. Trimming took 4 bases from V and 2 from J, leaving 20 bases between them. The CDR3 length is 17 residues. The CDR3 DNA sequence: TGTGCCAGCAGTGCCAGCCCCTCTTCGACCCTCAACTATGGCTACACCTTC. Translated, it gives CASSASPSSTLNYGYTF.

DNA for the CDR3: TGTGCCTGGAGTCAAGGGCGGGGCTATGGCTACACCTTC. It yields the protein CAWSQGRGYGYTF. V usage is TRBV30 and J usage is TRBJ1-2; D unclear. Germline CDR1 reads GTSNPN; CDR2 reads SVGIG (reference sequence). Trimming removed 2 bases from V and 4 bases from J, with 11 bases in between. This CDR3 has 13 amino acids.

The J gene is TRBJ1-2, the V gene TRBV5-1; D remains ambiguous. The CDR3 runs 12 residues. The V gene lost 0 bases and the J gene lost 8 bases, with 8 bases spanning the gap. In germline, CDR1 is SGHRS, CDR2 YFSETQ. CDR3 sequence reads: CASSLEPPGYTF. CDR3 DNA: TGCGCCAGCAGCTTGGAGCCGCCGGGCTACACCTTC. Based on the CDR3 plus reference TRBV5-1 and TRBJ1-2, the full variable domain is KAGVTQTPRYLIKTRGQQVTLSCSPISGHRSVSWYQQTPGQGLQFLFEYFSETQRNKGNFPGRFSGRQFSNSRSEMNVSTLELGDSALYLCASSLEPPGYTFGSGTRLTVV.

This chain joins TRBV5-1 and TRBJ2-7; 9 bases align to TRBD1. CDR1 SGHRS and CDR2 YFSETQ come from the germline V gene. V shed 3 bases, J shed 3 bases, and the junction held 4 bases outside the gene matches. The length of the CDR3 is 14 residues. The CDR3 is CASSSTGGCYEQYV. CDR3 nucleotide sequence: TGCGCCAGCAGCTCCACAGGGGGCTGCTACGAGCAGTACGTC.

The J gene is TRBJ2-1, the V gene TRBV9; 9 positions match TRBD2. J was trimmed by 9 bases and V by 0 bases; bases with no gene match: 7. The CDR3 has 15 amino acids. The germline CDR1 and CDR2 sequences are SGDLS and YYNGEE. The chain's CDR3 is CASSVVAGGEGEQFF. DNA for the CDR3: TGTGCCAGCAGCGTAGTGGCGGGAGGGGAGGGTGAGCAGTTCTTC.

J is TRBJ2-5 and V is TRBV7-2, with D tentatively TRBD1 or TRBD2 (5 bases each). Germline loops: CDR1 SGHTA, CDR2 FQGNSA. The CDR3 covers 15 residues. The V gene lost 1 base and the J gene lost 2 bases, with 11 bases spanning the gap. The CDR3 region is CASSLVGDRQETQYF. The DNA for the CDR3 is TGTGCCAGCAGCTTAGTAGGGGACCGTCAAGAGACCCAGTACTTC.

The chain uses TRBV29-1 and TRBJ2-2; possibly TRBD1 or TRBD2 for D (6 bases each). Trimming took 6 bases from V and 6 from J, leaving 17 bases between them. This CDR3 is built from 14 residues. CDR1 SQVTM and CDR2 ANQGSEA come from the germline V gene. The DNA for the CDR3 is TGCAGCGTCGCGGTGGACGGGGGCGCCGGGGAGCTGTTTTTT. This sequence encodes CSVAVDGGAGELFF.

Only a few counts were recorded for this clonotype. The CDR3 region has the DNA TGTGCCAGCAACGCAGGGCACACCGGGGAGCTGTTTTTT. Translating gives CASNAGHTGELFF. The chain carries TRBV7-8 and TRBJ2-2; possible D gene TRBD1, 5 bases. V was clipped by 7 bases and J by 3 bases, with 9 bases between them. Germline loops: CDR1 SGHVS, CDR2 FQNEAQ. The CDR3 contains 13 residues.

This clonotype was seen a few times. The V gene is TRBV7-9, the J gene TRBJ1-2, with no clear D. Looked up from germline, CDR1 is SEHNR and CDR2 is FQNEAQ (reference sequence). Trimming cost V 4 bases and J 5 bases, with 14 bases left between them. This CDR3 has 14 residues. The CDR3 nucleotides read TGTGCCAGCAGCTCCGCGGCCATTCCATATGGCTACACCTTC. It codes for CASSSAAIPYGYTF. The entire variable domain, with the rest obtained from reference TRBV7-9 and TRBJ1-2, is as follows: DTGVSQNPRHKITKRGQNVTFRCDPISEHNRLYWYRQTLGQGPEFLTYFQNEAQLEKSRLLSDRFSAERPKGSFSTLEIQRTEQGDSAMYLCASSSAAIPYGYTFGSGTRLTVV.

This chain links TRBV20-1 with TRBJ2-1, with 9 bases fitting TRBD2. The CDR3 extends over 17 amino acids. V lost 6 bases to trimming and J lost 1 base; unmatched junction nucleotides: 13. Germline CDR1 and CDR2: DFQATT and SNEGSKA (reference sequence). CDR3 DNA: TGCAGTGCCCCCGGGCGGGAGGGCCGAATTTCCTACAATGAGCAGTTCTTC. Encoded protein: CSAPGREGRISYNEQFF.

This clonotype was recorded a few times. The V and J genes are TRBV7-9 and TRBJ1-5; D is undetermined. The length of the CDR3 is 13 residues. From germline, CDR1 is SEHNR and CDR2 FQNEAQ (reference sequence). The V end lost 5 bases, the J end lost 0 bases, and 5 bases lay between the germline ends. DNA of the CDR3: TGTGCCAGCAGCGTCAATAGCAATCAGCCCCAGCATTTT. Translated: CASSVNSNQPQHF. The variable domain in full, completed from reference TRBV7-9 and TRBJ1-5, reads DTGVSQNPRHKITKRGQNVTFRCDPISEHNRLYWYRQTLGQGPEFLTYFQNEAQLEKSRLLSDRFSAERPKGSFSTLEIQRTEQGDSAMYLCASSVNSNQPQHFGDGTRLSIL.

This clonotype was detected a few times. The chain combines TRBV30 with TRBJ2-3, with D tentatively TRBD1 (6 bases). The V gene lost 5 bases and the J gene lost 6 bases, with 21 bases spanning the gap. This CDR3 has 15 residues. Germline loops: CDR1 GTSNPN, CDR2 SVGIG (reference sequence). In nucleotides, the CDR3 is TGTGCCTGGGGGCACTCGAGGCCAGGGGCGGATACGCAGTATTTT. It codes for CAWGHSRPGADTQYF.

V usage is TRBV30 and J usage is TRBJ2-7; 12 bases map to TRBD2. This CDR3 has 15 residues. V trimming: 1 base; J trimming: 1 base; junction bases outside the gene matches: 2. CDR1 is GTSNPN and CDR2 is SVGIG in the germline V gene (reference sequence). The CDR3 DNA follows: TGTGCCTGGAGTGGACTAGCGGGAGTATCCTACGAGCAGTACTTC. Translating it yields CAWSGLAGVSYEQYF.

As to this clonotype: Without the conserved terminal phenylalanine or tryptophan, this CDR3 likely stems from a read error. The chain's CDR3 is CASSPGGQETQYL. The DNA of the CDR3 is TGTGCCAGCAGCCCTGGTGGACAAGAGACCCAGTACCTC. This chain links TRBV7-2 with TRBJ2-5; D remains unclear. V was shortened by 5 bases and J by 2 bases, with 9 bases between the two germline ends. CDR1 and CDR2 (germline): SGHTA, FQGNSA. This CDR3 is built from 13 residues.

The J gene is TRBJ2-2, the V gene TRBV12-3 or TRBV12-4; 8 positions match TRBD2. Trimming cost V 1 base and J 7 bases; bases outside gene matches: 5. The CDR3 has 15 amino acids. CDR3: CASSLVSGGFGELFF. The DNA for the CDR3 is TGTGCCAGCAGTTTAGTATCGGGAGGGTTCGGGGAGCTGTTTTTT.

DNA for the CDR3: TGTGCCAGCAGTTTAATTCCCCCACAGGGTTCAAAGTTCTTC. It codes for CASSLIPPQGSKFF. The V call is TRBV28, the J call TRBJ2-1; maybe TRBD1 (6 bases). This CDR3 is 14 amino acids long. Trimming left V 2 bases short and J 14 bases short, with 19 bases between. The germline CDR1 and CDR2 sequences are MDHEN and SYDVKM.

This rearrangement joins TRBV7-2 to TRBJ1-2, with TRBD1 as a possible D gene (5 bases). Germline CDR1 SGHTA, CDR2 FQGNSA. V was shortened by 1 base and J by 5 bases, with 11 bases between the two germline ends. This CDR3 is 14 amino acids long. The CDR3: CASSLESTAYGYTF. CDR3 bases: TGTGCCAGCAGCTTAGAATCGACAGCATATGGCTACACCTTC.

The CDR3 DNA reads as TGCAGCGGGCTGGACAGGGTGGACACTGAAGCTTTCTTT. It encodes CSGLDRVDTEAFF. The chain links TRBV29-1 to TRBJ1-1; 8 bases are a match to TRBD1. The CDR3 is 13 residues long. Germline lookup yields CDR1 SQVTM and CDR2 ANQGSEA. Trimming cost V 7 bases and J 3 bases; bases outside gene matches: 7.

In its sample, this clonotype was seen many times. The J gene is TRBJ1-1, the V gene TRBV29-1; 7 nucleotides agree with TRBD1. Germline CDR1 SQVTM, CDR2 ANQGSEA. The CDR3 covers 11 residues. V lost 7 bases and J lost 5; bases outside the gene matches: 4. The CDR3 loop is CSAMTGTEAFF. The CDR3 DNA reads as TGCAGCGCCATGACAGGGACTGAAGCTTTCTTT.

Many counts were recorded for this clonotype. The chain carries TRBV12-3 or TRBV12-4 and TRBJ2-6; TRBD1 or TRBD2 may be the D gene (5 bases each). The CDR3 extends over 14 amino acids. V was clipped by 5 bases and J by 2 bases, with 7 bases between them. CDR3 region: CASSQGAGANVLTF. The CDR3 region has the DNA TGTGCCAGCAGTCAGGGAGCTGGGGCCAACGTCCTGACTTTC.